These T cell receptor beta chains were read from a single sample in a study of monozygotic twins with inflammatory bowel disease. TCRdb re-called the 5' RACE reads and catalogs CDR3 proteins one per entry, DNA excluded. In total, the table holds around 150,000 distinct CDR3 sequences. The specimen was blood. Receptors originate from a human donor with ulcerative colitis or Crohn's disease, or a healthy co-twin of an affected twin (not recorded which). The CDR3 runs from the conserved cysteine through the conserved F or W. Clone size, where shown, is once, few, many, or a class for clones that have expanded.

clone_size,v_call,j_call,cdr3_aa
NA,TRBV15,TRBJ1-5,CATSRDTGAQGQPQHF
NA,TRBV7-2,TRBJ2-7,CASSSAGQGAYEQYF
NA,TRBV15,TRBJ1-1,CATSRDWLGRANTEAFF
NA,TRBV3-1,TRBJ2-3,CASSPQRANTDTQYF
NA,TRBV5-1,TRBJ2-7,CASSVNYEQYF
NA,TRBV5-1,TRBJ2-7,CASSLVVSTYEQYF
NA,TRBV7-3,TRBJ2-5,CASSSRERGQETQYF
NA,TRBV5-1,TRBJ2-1,CASSLEGGGHNEQFF
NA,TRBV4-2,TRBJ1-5,CASSQEGGSQPQHF
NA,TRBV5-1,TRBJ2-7,CASSKGQTYEQYF
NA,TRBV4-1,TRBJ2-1,CASSQDPVGTSGTNEQFF
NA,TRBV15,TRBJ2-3,CATSNGVGTDTQYF
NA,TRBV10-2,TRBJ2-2,CASSEVPRGELFF
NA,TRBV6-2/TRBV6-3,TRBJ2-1,CASSLGTSGDEQFF
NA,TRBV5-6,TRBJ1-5,CASSLDRGPNQPQHF
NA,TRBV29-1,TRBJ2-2,CSGGTTGELFF
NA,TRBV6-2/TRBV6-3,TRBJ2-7,CASSRAGNEQYF
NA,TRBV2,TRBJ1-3,CASSGLQGLGNTIYF
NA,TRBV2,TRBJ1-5,CASTPRGTRSNQPQHF
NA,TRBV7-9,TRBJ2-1,CASSLAGTPYNEQFF
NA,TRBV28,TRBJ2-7,CASQGQGAQEQYF
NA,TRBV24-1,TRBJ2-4,CATSDTRVRNIQHF
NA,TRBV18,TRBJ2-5,CASSPSPRQGETQYF
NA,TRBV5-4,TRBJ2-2,CASSPLQYTGELFF
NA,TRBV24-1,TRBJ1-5,CATSEGTLASQPQHF
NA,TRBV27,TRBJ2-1,CASSYIAGPYNEQFF
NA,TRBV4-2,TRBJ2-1,CASSHATGVTGGQNEQFF
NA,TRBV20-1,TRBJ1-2,CSAYTGTVYGYTF
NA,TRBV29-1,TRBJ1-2,CSAGRGFYGYTF
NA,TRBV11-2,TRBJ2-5,CASSLTVTGWEETQYF
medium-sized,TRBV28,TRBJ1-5,CASNLVPGQGASNQPQHF
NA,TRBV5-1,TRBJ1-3,CASSLTVGPSGNTIYF
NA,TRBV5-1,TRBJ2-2,CASLASGRGGELFF
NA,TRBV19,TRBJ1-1,CASSIRTAFTEAFF
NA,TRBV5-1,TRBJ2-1,CASSPLTSGSYNEQFF
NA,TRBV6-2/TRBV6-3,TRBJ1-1,CASNKVQVTEAFF
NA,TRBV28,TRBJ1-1,CASSLAGSTEAFF
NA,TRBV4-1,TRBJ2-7,CASSQDPYREQYF
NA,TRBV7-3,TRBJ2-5,CASSLTFRGLAEQETQYF
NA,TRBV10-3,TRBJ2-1,CAISAPEASGIYNEQFF
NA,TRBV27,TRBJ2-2,CASSLSFQWGTGELFF
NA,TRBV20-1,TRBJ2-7,CSALGVWDSDEQYF